This TCR beta chain was identified during a study of CD8 T cells in ankylosing spondylitis. Study findings and constraints: There was reportedly significant enrichment of clones that were disease-linked in matched ankylosing spondylitis synovial fluid.

Via MiXCR, TCRdb re-called the 5' RACE reads, giving one row per CDR3 protein. Among under 170,000 distinct CDR3 sequences, 40% to 50% were seen once, and the ten largest hold roughly 15%. In the case of this clonotype: Its antigen is still unknown.

The clonotype comes from a male donor with ankylosing spondylitis. What was sequenced was synovial fluid, either unsorted or a sorted T cell fraction (not recorded which).

CDR3 DNA: TGTGCCAGCAGTTTTTCGCGCCATGAGCAGTTCTTC. This gives the protein CASSFSRHEQFF. The rearrangement links TRBV12-3 or TRBV12-4 to TRBJ2-1; no clear D. The length of the CDR3 is 12 residues. Trimming took 3 bases from V and 8 from J, leaving 8 bases between them.